Sequencing of this TCR beta chain was carried out in a study of T cells in Graves' hyperthyroidism and ophthalmopathy. The V end lost 3 bases, the J end lost 3 bases, and 11 bases lay between the germline ends. Germline CDR1 SNHLY, CDR2 FYNNEI. The CDR3 extends over 15 amino acids. Notes on the study in general: Blood also carried most thyroid clonotypes expanded above 0.001.

Recently diagnosed hyperthyroidism of less than 2 months' duration affected patients aged 18 to 65. Researchers barred patients who had uncontrolled infection, other autoimmune disease, pregnancy or lactation. Template material for amplifying TCR beta CDR3 regions consisted of RNA transcripts. RT-PCR in the first round (using the HTBI primer set) targeted the TCR CDR3. TCRdb analysed the multiplex PCR reads with MiXCR anew, one entry per CDR3 protein. The sample holds around 700,000 distinct CDR3 sequences, just over 35% seen once. As for this clonotype: Its antigen is unidentified.

V gene TRBV2 combines with J gene TRBJ2-2; TRBD1 is a possible D gene (6 bases). Input material: blood. This TCR was sampled from a woman aged 40-49 years with Graves' hyperthyroidism. CDR3 region: CASSETGYHTGELFF. CDR3 DNA sequence: TGTGCCAGCAGTGAGACAGGATACCACACCGGGGAGCTGTTTTTT.